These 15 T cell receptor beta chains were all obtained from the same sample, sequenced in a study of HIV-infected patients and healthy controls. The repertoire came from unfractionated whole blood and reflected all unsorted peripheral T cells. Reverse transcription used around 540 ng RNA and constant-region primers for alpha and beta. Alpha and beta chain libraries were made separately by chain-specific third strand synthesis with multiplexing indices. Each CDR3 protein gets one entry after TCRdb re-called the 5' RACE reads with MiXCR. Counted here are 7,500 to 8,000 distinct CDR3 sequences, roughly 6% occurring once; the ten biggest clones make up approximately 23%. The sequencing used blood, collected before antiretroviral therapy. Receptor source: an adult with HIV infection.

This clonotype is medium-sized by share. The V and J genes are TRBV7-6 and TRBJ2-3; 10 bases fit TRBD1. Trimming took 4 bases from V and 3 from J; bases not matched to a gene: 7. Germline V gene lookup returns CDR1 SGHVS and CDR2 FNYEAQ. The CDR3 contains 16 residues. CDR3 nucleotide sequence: TGTGCCAGCAGCTCCGGACAGGGGGGATGGACAGATACGCAGTATTTT. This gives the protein CASSSGQGGWTDTQYF.

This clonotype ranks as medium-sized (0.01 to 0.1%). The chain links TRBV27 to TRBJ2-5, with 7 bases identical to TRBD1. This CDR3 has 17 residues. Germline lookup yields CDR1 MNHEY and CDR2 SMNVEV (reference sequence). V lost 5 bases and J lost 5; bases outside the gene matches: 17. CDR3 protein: CASSPGTAVRARETQYF. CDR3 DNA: TGTGCCAGCAGTCCGGGGACAGCGGTCAGAGCGAGGGAGACCCAGTACTTC.

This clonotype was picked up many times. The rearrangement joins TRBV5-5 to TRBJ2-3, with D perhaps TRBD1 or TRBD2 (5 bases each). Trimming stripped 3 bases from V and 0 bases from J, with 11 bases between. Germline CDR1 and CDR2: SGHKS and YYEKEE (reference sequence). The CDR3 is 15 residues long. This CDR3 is CASSYTGLSTDTQYF. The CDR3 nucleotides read TGTGCCAGCAGCTACACAGGACTCAGCACAGATACGCAGTATTTT.

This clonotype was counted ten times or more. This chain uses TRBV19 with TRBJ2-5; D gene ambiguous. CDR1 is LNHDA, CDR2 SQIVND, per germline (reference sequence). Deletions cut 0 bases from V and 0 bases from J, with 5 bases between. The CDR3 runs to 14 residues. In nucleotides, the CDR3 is TGTGCCAGTAGTATAGAAGGCCACCAAGAGACCCAGTACTTC. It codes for CASSIEGHQETQYF.

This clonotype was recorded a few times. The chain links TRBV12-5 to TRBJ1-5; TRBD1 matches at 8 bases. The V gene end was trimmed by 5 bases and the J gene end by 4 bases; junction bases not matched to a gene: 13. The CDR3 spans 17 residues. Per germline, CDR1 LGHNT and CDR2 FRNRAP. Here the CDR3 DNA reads TGTGCTAGTGGTATCGGATCCGGGACAGGCGTGAATCAGCCCCAGCATTTT. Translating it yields CASGIGSGTGVNQPQHF.

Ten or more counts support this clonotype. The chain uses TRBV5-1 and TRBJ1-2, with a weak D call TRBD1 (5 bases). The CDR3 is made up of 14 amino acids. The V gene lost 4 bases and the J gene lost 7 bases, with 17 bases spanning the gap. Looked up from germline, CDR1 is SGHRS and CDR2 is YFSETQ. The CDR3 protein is CASSPPSGGRGYTF. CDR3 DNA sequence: TGCGCCAGCAGCCCCCCGTCCGGGGGACGTGGCTACACCTTC.

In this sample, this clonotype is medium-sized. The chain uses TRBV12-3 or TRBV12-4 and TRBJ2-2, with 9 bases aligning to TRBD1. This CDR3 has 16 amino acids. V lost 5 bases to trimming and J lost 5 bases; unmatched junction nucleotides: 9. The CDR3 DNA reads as TGTGCCAGCAGTACGAAGGACAGGGGAGTTACCGGGGAGCTGTTTTTT. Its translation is CASSTKDRGVTGELFF.

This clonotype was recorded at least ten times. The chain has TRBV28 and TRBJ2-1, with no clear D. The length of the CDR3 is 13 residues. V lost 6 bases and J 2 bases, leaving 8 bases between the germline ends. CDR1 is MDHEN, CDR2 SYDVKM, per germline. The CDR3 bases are TGTGCCAGCAGCGCCGGACCCTACAATGAGCAGTTCTTC. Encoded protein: CASSAGPYNEQFF.

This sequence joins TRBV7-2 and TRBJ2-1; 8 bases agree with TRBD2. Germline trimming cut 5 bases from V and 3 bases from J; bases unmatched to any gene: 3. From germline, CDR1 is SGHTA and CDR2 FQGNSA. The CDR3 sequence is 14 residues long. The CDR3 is CASSRGGGYNEQFF. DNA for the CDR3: TGTGCCAGCAGCCGGGGGGGTGGCTACAATGAGCAGTTCTTC.

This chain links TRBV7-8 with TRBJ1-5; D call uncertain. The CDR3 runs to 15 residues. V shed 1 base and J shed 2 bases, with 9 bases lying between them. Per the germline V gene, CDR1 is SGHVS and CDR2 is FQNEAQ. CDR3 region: CASSLEAGGNQPQHF. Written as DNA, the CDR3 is TGTGCCAGCAGCTTAGAGGCGGGAGGCAATCAGCCCCAGCATTTT.

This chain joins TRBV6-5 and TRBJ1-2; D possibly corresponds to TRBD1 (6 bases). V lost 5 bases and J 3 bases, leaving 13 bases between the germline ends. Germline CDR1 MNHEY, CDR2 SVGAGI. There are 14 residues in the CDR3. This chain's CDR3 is CASSPQGYDYGYTF. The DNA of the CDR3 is TGTGCCAGCAGTCCACAGGGCTATGACTATGGCTACACCTTC.

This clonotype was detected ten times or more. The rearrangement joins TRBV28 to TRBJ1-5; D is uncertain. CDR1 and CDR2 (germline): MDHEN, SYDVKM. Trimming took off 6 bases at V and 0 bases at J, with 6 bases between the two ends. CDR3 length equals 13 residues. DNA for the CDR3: TGTGCCAGCAGGGCATATAGCAATCAGCCCCAGCATTTT. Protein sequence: CASRAYSNQPQHF.

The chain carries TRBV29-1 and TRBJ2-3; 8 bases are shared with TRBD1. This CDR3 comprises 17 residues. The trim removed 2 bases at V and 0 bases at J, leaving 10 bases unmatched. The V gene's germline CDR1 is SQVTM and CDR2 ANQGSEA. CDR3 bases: TGCAGCGTTGAATTCTATTTGGGACAGGCGAGCACAGATACGCAGTATTTT. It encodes CSVEFYLGQASTDTQYF.

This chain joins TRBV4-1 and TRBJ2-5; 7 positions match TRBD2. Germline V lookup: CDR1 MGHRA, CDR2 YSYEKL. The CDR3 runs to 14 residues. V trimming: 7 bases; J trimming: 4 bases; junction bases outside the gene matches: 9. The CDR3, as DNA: TGCGCCAGCACCCTAGGACCTAGCGGAGAGACCCAGTACTTC. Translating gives CASTLGPSGETQYF.

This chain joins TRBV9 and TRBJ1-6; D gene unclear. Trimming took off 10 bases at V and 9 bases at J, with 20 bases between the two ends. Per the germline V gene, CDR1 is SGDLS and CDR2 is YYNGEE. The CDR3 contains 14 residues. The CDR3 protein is CASAPRVDGSPLHF. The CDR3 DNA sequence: TGTGCCTCGGCCCCTCGCGTGGACGGTTCACCCCTCCACTTT.